These 17 T cell receptor beta chains were all obtained from the same sample, sequenced in a study of blood T cell repertoires in COVID-19 (dated by TCRdb to the early 2020s). Libraries were made using the immunoSEQ multiplex PCR assay. In TCRdb, the immuneACCESS table is reduced to in-frame sequences with V and J assigned. These tables do not hold every clone; where another copy was compared, an unresolved V gene accounts for under half, and the others remain unexplained. The sample table holds more than 150,000 clones, of which 84% were seen once. The ten top clones hold 12% to 15% of the sample. The sample was peripheral blood. The receptors shown here come from a man between 18 and 29 years old with active or convalescent COVID-19.

The chain couples TRBV5-4 to TRBJ2-7; D remains ambiguous. The ends were cut back, 6 bases at V and 5 bases at J, with 12 bases in the middle. CDR3 length: 12 residues. Germline V lookup: CDR1 SGHNT, CDR2 YYREEE (reference sequence). The CDR3 DNA follows: TGTGCCAGCAACGCAGGTACCAACGAGCAGTACTTC. Its protein product is CASNAGTNEQYF.

This chain links TRBV27 with TRBJ2-2; TRBD2 matches 8 bases. Per the germline V gene, CDR1 is MNHEY and CDR2 is SMNVEV (reference sequence). The CDR3 covers 15 residues. V lost 3 bases to trimming and J lost 6 bases; unmatched junction nucleotides: 6. This CDR3 reads CASSFKVSGAGELFF. The CDR3, as DNA: TGTGCCAGCAGTTTTAAAGTTAGCGGGGCCGGGGAGCTGTTTTTT.

This clone was observed once. J is TRBJ2-3 and V is TRBV6-5; D possibly corresponds to TRBD1 (7 bases). The CDR3 extends over 13 amino acids. Germline CDR1 is MNHEY and CDR2 is SVGAGI. V was cut by 6 bases and J by 6 bases, with 13 bases left in between. This CDR3 reads CASSPRDSDTQYF. For the CDR3, the DNA is TGTGCCAGCAGCCCGCGGGACAGCGATACGCAGTATTTT.

The chain combines TRBV27 with TRBJ2-7, with 9 bases lining up with TRBD1. The ends lost 6 bases at V and 5 bases at J; junction bases unmatched: 8. This CDR3 is built from 14 residues. The germline V gene encodes CDR1 MNHEY and CDR2 SMNVEV (reference sequence). Written as DNA, the CDR3 is TGTGCCAGCAGCCAAAGGGGGACAGGGAACGAGCAGTACTTC. It yields the protein CASSQRGTGNEQYF.

V is TRBV14 and J is TRBJ2-7; 8 bases map to TRBD2. In germline, CDR1 is SGHDN, CDR2 FVKESK. The V segment lost 4 bases and the J segment 1 base; nucleotides outside the gene matches: 3. The CDR3 contains 14 residues. The CDR3 bases are TGTGCCAGCAGCCCGGGGGGGATTTCCTACGAGCAGTACTTC. This encodes CASSPGGISYEQYF.

The chain has TRBV29-1 and TRBJ1-1; D gene uncertain. The V and J ends lost 7 bases and 3 bases respectively, with 15 bases between them. The CDR3 runs 13 residues. CDR1 is SQVTM, CDR2 ANQGSEA, per germline. In DNA form, the CDR3 reads TGCAGCGCTTGGGTCTCCGAGGACACTGAAGCTTTCTTT. This encodes CSAWVSEDTEAFF.

The rearrangement joins TRBV9 to TRBJ2-1, with 7 nucleotides matching TRBD2. The CDR3 has 15 residues. V trimming: 0 bases; J trimming: 4 bases; junction bases outside the gene matches: 4. Germline V lookup: CDR1 SGDLS, CDR2 YYNGEE. This CDR3 is CASSVGSSGYNEQFF. Here the CDR3 DNA reads TGTGCCAGCAGCGTAGGGTCTAGCGGTTACAATGAGCAGTTCTTC.

CDR3 nucleotide sequence: TGTGCCAGCAGCCAAGGGAGGGGGCGAGAAAAACTGTTTTTT. Its translation is CASSQGRGREKLFF. This sequence joins TRBV4-2 and TRBJ1-4; TRBD1 matches 7 bases. CDR1 is LGHNA, CDR2 YNFKEQ, per germline. V gave up 1 base and J gave up 8 bases; unmatched junction bases: 4. The CDR3 extends over 14 amino acids.

The chain is built from TRBV12-3 or TRBV12-4 and TRBJ1-1; TRBD1 agrees at 7 bases. This CDR3 contains 12 residues. Losses at the gene ends were 5 bases for V and 10 bases for J; bases not matched to a gene: 7. CDR3 region: CASSVRQGRAFF. DNA for the CDR3: TGTGCCAGCAGTGTCCGACAGGGTAGAGCTTTCTTT.

The chain links TRBV6-2 or TRBV6-3 to TRBJ1-5; no clear D gene. Trimming removed 2 bases at V and 2 bases at J, with 10 bases between. This CDR3 has 15 residues. CDR1 is MNHEY, CDR2 SVGEGT, per germline. CDR3 loop: CASSYEVAGNQPQHF. DNA for the CDR3: TGTGCCAGCAGTTACGAAGTAGCGGGCAATCAGCCCCAGCATTTT.

This clone appeared a single time. The CDR3 loop reads CASSERLGYTEAFF. CDR3 DNA: TGTGCCAGCAGCGAGAGGCTTGGGTACACTGAAGCTTTCTTT. The chain is built from TRBV6-6 and TRBJ1-1; the D is unclear. This CDR3 is built from 14 residues. The germline V gene encodes CDR1 MNHNY and CDR2 SVGAGI (reference sequence). The V end was cut by 6 bases, the J end by 3 bases, with 14 bases between.

V is TRBV5-1 and J is TRBJ1-1; no clear D. Trimming shortened V by 0 bases and J by 4 bases, and 13 bases separated the two germline ends. The germline gives CDR1 SGHRS, CDR2 YFSETQ. This CDR3 comprises 15 residues. In nucleotides, the CDR3 is TGCGCCAGCAGCTTGGTGTCGGGATCCCCCACTGAAGCTTTCTTT. Translating gives CASSLVSGSPTEAFF.

The chain combines TRBV7-8 with TRBJ1-2, with 7 bases fitting TRBD1. With V trimmed by 5 bases and J by 8 bases, 5 bases remained unmatched. The CDR3 extends over 12 amino acids. Germline lookup yields CDR1 SGHVS and CDR2 FQNEAQ. The CDR3 sequence: CASSPRGLGYTF. The CDR3 bases are TGTGCCAGCAGCCCAAGGGGGCTCGGCTACACCTTC.

This chain uses TRBV11-2 with TRBJ2-7, with D hard to call. In germline, CDR1 is SGHAT, CDR2 FQNNGV. The V end lost 1 base, the J end lost 3 bases, and 10 bases lay between the germline ends. The CDR3 is made up of 14 amino acids. The CDR3 here is CASSLGGYDYEQYF. CDR3 in DNA: TGTGCCAGCAGCTTAGGAGGCTACGACTACGAGCAGTACTTC.

The chain joins TRBV6-1 to TRBJ1-5; TRBD1 aligns across 10 bases. The CDR3 is 16 amino acids. The V gene's germline CDR1 is MNHNS and CDR2 SASEGT. Trimming took 3 bases from V and 3 from J; bases not matched to a gene: 5. The CDR3 sequence: CASSDNGQGVNQPQHF. In nucleotides, the CDR3 is TGTGCCAGCAGTGATAACGGACAGGGGGTCAATCAGCCCCAGCATTTT.

The rearrangement links TRBV28 to TRBJ1-3; D ambiguous. Germline V CDR1 and CDR2: MDHEN, SYDVKM. V was cut by 6 bases and J by 4 bases, with 13 bases left in between. There are 14 residues in the CDR3. CDR3 sequence: CASSTTGRGNTIYF. The DNA of the CDR3 is TGTGCCAGCAGCACTACCGGAAGAGGAAACACCATATATTTT.

The chain has TRBV7-9 and TRBJ2-2; TRBD1 matches at 8 bases. V was pared by 4 bases and J by 10 bases, with 14 bases of the junction left unmatched. This CDR3 comprises 16 residues. Germline CDR1 reads SEHNR; CDR2 reads FQNEAQ (reference sequence). The CDR3 reads CASSSAKPTGVEELFF. Here the CDR3 DNA reads TGTGCCAGCAGCTCCGCAAAACCGACAGGGGTCGAGGAGCTGTTTTTT.